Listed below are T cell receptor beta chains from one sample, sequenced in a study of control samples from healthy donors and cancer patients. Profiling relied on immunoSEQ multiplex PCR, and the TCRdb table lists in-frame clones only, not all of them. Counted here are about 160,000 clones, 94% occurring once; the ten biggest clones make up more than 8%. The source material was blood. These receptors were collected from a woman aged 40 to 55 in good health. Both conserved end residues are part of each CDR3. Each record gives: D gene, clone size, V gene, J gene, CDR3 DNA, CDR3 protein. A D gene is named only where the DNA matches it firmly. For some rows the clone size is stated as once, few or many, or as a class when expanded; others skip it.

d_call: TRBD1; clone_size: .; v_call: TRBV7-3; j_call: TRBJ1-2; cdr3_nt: TGTGCCAGCAGCTTCGGACAGGGCTATGGCTACACCTTC; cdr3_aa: CASSFGQGYGYTF
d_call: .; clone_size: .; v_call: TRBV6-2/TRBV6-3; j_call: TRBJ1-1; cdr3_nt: TGTGCCAGCAGTTACTCGAAAACTGAAGCTTTCTTT; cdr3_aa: CASSYSKTEAFF
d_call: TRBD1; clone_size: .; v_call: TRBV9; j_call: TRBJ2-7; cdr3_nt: TGTGCCAGCAACCCCCGAGGACAGGGTTTCGAGCAGTACTTC; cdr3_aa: CASNPRGQGFEQYF
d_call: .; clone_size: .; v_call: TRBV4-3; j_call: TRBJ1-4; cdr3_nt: TGCGCCAGCAGGGATAGGGGGTCAACTAATGAAAAACTGTTTTTT; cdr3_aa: CASRDRGSTNEKLFF
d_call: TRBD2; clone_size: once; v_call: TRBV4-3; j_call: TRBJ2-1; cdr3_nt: TGCGCCAGCAGCCAAGATAGGCGGGGCGGGAGGGTTGAGCAGTTCTTC; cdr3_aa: CASSQDRRGGRVEQFF
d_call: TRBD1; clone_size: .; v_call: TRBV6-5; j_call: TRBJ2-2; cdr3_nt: TGTGCCAGCAGTTACAAGACAGGGGGCACCGGGGAGCTGTTTTTT; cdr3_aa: CASSYKTGGTGELFF
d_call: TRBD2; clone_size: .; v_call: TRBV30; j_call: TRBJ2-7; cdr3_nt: TGTGCCCGGGGGACTAGCGGGAGTTGCAAGCAGTACTTC; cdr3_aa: CARGTSGSCKQYF
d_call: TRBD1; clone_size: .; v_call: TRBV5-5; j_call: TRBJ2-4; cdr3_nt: TGTGCCAGCAGCGGCCCCGGGACAGAGGATGACATTCAGTACTTC; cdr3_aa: CASSGPGTEDDIQYF
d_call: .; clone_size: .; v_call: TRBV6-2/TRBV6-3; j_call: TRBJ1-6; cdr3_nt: TGTGCCAGCAGTTACGGTCGCAGAAATTCACCCCTCCACTTT; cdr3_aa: CASSYGRRNSPLHF
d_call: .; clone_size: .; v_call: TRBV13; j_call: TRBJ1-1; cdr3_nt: TGTGCCAGCAGCGACAGGACGAACACTGAAGCTTTCTTT; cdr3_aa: CASSDRTNTEAFF
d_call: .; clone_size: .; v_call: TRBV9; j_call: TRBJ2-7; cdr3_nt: TGTGCCAGCAGCGTAGGGCTAGCTGACGACGAGCAGTACTTC; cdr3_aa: CASSVGLADDEQYF
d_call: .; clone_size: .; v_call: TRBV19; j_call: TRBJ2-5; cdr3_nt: TGTGCCAGTAACGGGGGCAACTATGACCAAGAGACCCAGTACTTC; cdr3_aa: CASNGGNYDQETQYF
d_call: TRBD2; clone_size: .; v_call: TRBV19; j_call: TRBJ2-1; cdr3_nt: TGTGCCAGTAGTTTTTCCGGGACTAGCAGTTACAATGAGCAGTTCTTC; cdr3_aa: CASSFSGTSSYNEQFF
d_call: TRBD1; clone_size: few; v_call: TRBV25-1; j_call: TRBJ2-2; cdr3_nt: TGTGCCAGCAGTCAGGGACAGGGTGGCACCGGGGAGCTGTTTTTT; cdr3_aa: CASSQGQGGTGELFF
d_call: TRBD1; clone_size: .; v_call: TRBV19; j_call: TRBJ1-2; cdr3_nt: TGTGCCAGTAGTTCCCGGACAGGTACTAACTATGGCTACACCTTC; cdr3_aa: CASSSRTGTNYGYTF
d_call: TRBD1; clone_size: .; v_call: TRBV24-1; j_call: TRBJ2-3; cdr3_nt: TGTGCCACCAGCTCCGGGACAGGGCCAGATACGCAGTATTTT; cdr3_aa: CATSSGTGPDTQYF
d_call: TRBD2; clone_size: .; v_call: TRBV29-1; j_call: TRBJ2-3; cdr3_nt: TGCAGCGGGGAATTAGCGGGAGGGAGCACAGATACGCAGTATTTT; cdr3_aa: CSGELAGGSTDTQYF
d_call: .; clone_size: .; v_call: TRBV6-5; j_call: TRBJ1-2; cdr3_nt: TGTGCCAGCAGTTCAGGGACTTACTATGGCTACACCTTC; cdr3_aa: CASSSGTYYGYTF
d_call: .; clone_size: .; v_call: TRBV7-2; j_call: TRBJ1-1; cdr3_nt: TGTGCCAGCAGCGTCGGGGCAACTGAAGCTTTCTTT; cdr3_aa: CASSVGATEAFF
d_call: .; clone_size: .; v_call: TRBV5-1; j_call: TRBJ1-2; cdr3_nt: TGCGCCAGCAGCTTGGTAGCTGACTATGGCTACACCTTC; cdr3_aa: CASSLVADYGYTF
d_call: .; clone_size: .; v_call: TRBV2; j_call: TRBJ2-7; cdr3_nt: TGTGCCAGCAGTCGGGGGAGGTACGAGCAGTACTTC; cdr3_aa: CASSRGRYEQYF
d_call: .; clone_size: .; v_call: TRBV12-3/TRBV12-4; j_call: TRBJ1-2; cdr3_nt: TGTGCCAGCAGTTTGGGCCCCCAGGGCTACACCTTC; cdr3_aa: CASSLGPQGYTF
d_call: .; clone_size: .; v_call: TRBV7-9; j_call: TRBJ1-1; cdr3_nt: TGTGCCAGCAGTTTGACACAACCGAACACTGAAGCTTTCTTT; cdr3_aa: CASSLTQPNTEAFF
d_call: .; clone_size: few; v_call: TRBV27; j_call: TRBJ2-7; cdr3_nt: TGTGCCAGCAGTCTCGGGTACGAGCAGTACTTC; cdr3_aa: CASSLGYEQYF
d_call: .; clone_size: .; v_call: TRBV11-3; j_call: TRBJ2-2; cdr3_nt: TGTGCCAGCAGCTTAACCTACACCGGGGAGCTGTTTTTT; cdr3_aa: CASSLTYTGELFF
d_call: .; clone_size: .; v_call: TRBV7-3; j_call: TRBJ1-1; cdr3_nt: TGTGCCAGCAGCTCCCTTTTTGGGGCCGAAGCTTTCTTT; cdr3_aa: CASSSLFGAEAFF
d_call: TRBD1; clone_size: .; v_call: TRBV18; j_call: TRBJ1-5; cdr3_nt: TGTGCCAGCTCACCGCTTGGACAGGGCAATCAGCCCCAGCATTTT; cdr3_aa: CASSPLGQGNQPQHF
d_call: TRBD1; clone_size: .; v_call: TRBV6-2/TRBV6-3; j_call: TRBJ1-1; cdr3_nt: TGTGCCAGCAGTCCCCGGACAGGGGGAATCACTGAAGCTTTCTTT; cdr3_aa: CASSPRTGGITEAFF
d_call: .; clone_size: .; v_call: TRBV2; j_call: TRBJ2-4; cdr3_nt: TGTGCCAGCAGTGATGGGCTAGCCAAAAACATTCAGTACTTC; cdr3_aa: CASSDGLAKNIQYF
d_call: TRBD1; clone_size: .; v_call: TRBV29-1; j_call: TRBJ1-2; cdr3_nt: TGCAGCGTTGAAATAACTGGACAGGGAGGCTACACCTTC; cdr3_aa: CSVEITGQGGYTF
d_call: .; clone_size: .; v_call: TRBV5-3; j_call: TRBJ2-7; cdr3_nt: TGTGCCAGAAGCTTGATTGGCAACTCCTACGAGCAGTACTTC; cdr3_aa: CARSLIGNSYEQYF
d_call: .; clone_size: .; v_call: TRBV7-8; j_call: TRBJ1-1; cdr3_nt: TGTGCCAGCAGCTTTAGGGACGCTGAAGCTTTCTTT; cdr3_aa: CASSFRDAEAFF
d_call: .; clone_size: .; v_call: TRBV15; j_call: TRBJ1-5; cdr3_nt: TGTGCCACCAGCAGAGATCTGTCAGGACTTAGCAATCAGCCCCAGCATTTT; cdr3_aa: CATSRDLSGLSNQPQHF
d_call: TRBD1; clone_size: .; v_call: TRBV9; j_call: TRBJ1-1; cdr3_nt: TGTGCCAGCAGCGCCGACAGGGGCACTGAAGCTTTCTTT; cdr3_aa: CASSADRGTEAFF
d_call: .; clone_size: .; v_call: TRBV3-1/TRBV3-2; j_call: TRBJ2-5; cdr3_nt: TGTGCCAGCAGCCAAGGAAATAGCGGACAAGAGACCCAGTACTTC; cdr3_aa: CASSQGNSGQETQYF
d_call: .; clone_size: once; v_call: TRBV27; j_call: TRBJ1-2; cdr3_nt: TGTGCCAGCAGCCTGGGGCGCAAACGGGACTATGGCTACACCTTC; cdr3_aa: CASSLGRKRDYGYTF
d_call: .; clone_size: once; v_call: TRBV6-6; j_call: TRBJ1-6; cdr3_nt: TGTGCCAGCAGTTACTCCAGGAATTCACCCCTCCACTTT; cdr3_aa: CASSYSRNSPLHF
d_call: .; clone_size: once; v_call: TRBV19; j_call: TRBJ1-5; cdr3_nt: TGTGCCAGTAGTATACAAGGGAGGCAGGGAAGAAATCAGCCCCAGCATTTT; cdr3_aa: CASSIQGRQGRNQPQHF
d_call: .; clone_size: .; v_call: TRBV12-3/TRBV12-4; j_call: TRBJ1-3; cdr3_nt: TGTGCCAGCAGTTTTGGGATTGGAAACACCATATATTTT; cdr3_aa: CASSFGIGNTIYF
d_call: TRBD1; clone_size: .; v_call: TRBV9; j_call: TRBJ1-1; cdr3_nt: TGTGCCAGCAGTGCCAGAAAAGACAGGGTAGAGGGGAACACTGAAGCTTTCTTT; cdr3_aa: CASSARKDRVEGNTEAFF
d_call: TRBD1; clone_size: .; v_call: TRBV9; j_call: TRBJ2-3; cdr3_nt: TGTGCCAGCAGCCTTACAGGGGGCAAGGCAGATACGCAGTATTTT; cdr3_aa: CASSLTGGKADTQYF
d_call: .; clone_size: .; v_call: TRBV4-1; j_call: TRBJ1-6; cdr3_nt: TGCGCCAGCAGCCCCGAACCCAACCTCTATTCACCCCTCCACTTT; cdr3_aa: CASSPEPNLYSPLHF
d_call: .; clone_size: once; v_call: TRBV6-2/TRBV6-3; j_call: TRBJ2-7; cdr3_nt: TGTGCCAGCAGTTACTCCCAGGGGAGCGGGGTCGAGCAGTACTTC; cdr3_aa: CASSYSQGSGVEQYF
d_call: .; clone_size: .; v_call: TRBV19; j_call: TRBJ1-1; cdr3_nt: TGTGCCAGTAGTATAGGAGGGGGATCTAACACTGAAGCTTTCTTT; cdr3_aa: CASSIGGGSNTEAFF
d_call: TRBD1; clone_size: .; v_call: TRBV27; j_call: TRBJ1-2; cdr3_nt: TGTGCCAGCAGCCCCGAGGGGGCATATGGCTACACCTTC; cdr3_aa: CASSPEGAYGYTF
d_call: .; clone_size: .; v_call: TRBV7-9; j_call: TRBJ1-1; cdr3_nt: TGTGCCAGCAGCTTAGATCTGCCTGAAGCTTTCTTT; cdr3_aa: CASSLDLPEAFF
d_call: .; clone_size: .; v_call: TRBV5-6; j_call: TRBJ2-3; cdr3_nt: TGTGCCAGCAGCTTGCCGCTTCGAACGGGGTTAATAGATACGCAGTATTTT; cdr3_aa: CASSLPLRTGLIDTQYF
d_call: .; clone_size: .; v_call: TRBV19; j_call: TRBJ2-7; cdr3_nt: TGTGCCAGTAGTAAGAGGGCCCAGGAGCTCTACGAGCAGTACTTC; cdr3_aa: CASSKRAQELYEQYF
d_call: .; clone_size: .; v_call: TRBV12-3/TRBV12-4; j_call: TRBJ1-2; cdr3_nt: TGTGCCAGCAGTCCGGCCTGGAAGCGCGGCTACACCTTC; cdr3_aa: CASSPAWKRGYTF
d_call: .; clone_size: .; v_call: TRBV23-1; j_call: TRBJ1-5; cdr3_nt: TGCGCCAGCAGTCAACGCCCGGGCAATCAGCCCCAGCATTTT; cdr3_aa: CASSQRPGNQPQHF
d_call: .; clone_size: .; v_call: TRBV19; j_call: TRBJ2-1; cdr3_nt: TGTGCCAGTAGTATAGATGACAGGACATTATTCTTC; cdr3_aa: CASSIDDRTLFF
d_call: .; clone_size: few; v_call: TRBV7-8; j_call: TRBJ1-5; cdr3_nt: TGTGCCAGTACCCGAACAAGGAGCAATCAGCCCCAGCATTTT; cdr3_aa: CASTRTRSNQPQHF
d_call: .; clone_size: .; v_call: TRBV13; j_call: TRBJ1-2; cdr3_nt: TGTGCCAGCAGCTCGCGGGGGCCCTATGGCTACACCTTC; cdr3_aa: CASSSRGPYGYTF